This T cell receptor (beta chain) appears in the sequencing data of a study of glioma-infiltrating T cells after dendritic cell vaccination. Study context: Dendritic cells derived from monocytes and pulsed with autologous tumor lysate formed the vaccine.

This CDR3 has 18 residues. Germline assignment: CDR1 LGHNA and CDR2 YSLEER. Trimming shortened V by 0 bases and J by 0 bases, and 18 bases separated the two germline ends. This clone was detected only a few times. Time point here: after dendritic cell vaccination, including at tumor progression/relapse. Input was approximately 2 ug genomic DNA, or all available if less. The primer mix had 60 V beta and 13 J beta primers. TCRdb's copy holds only in-frame clones and misses some; the assay was immunoSEQ multiplex PCR. Here the sample spans around 78,000 clones, around nine tenths being singletons. The source of this sequence is a human donor with glioblastoma. The material sequenced was blood, taken after dendritic cell vaccination. This chain connects TRBV4-3 to TRBJ2-7; D call uncertain. CDR3 DNA: TGCGCCAGCAGCCAAGAAGTAGTCCTCTTTGCCGTCTCCTACGAGCAGTACTTC. Amino acid sequence: CASSQEVVLFAVSYEQYF.